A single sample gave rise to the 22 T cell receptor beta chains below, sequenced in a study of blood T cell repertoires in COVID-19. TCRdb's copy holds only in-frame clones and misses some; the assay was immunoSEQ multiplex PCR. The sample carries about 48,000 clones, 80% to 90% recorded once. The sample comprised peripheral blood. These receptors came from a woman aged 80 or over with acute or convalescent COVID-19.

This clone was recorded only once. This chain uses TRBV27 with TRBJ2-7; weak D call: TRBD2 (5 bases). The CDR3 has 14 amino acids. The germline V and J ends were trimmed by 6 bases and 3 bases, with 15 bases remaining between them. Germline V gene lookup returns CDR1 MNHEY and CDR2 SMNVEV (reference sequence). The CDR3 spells CASSRKGGLYEQYF. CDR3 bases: TGTGCCAGCAGCAGAAAGGGTGGACTCTACGAGCAGTACTTC.

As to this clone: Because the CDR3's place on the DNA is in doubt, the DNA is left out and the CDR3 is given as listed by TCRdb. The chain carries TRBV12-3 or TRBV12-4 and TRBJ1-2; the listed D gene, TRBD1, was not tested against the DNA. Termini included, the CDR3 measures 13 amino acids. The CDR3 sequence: CASSLAVDYGYTF.

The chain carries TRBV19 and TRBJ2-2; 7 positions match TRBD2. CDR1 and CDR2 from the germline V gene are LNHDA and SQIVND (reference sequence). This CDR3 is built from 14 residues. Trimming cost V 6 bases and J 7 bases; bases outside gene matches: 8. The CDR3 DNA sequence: TGTGCCAGTAGCGCGACTAGCCTAGGCGGGGAGCTGTTTTTT. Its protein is CASSATSLGGELFF.

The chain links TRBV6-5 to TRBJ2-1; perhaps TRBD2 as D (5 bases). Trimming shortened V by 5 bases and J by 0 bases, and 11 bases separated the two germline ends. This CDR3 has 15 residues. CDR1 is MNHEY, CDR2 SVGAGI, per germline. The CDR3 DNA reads TGTGCCAGCAGTCAAAGCGGAAGCTCCTACAATGAGCAGTTCTTC. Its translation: CASSQSGSSYNEQFF.

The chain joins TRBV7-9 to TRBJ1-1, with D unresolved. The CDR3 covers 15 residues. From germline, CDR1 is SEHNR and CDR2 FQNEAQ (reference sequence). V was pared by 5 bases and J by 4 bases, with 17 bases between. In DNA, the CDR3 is TGTGCCAGCAGCCGATCGACGGGCGGGTTCACTGAAGCTTTCTTT. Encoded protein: CASSRSTGGFTEAFF.

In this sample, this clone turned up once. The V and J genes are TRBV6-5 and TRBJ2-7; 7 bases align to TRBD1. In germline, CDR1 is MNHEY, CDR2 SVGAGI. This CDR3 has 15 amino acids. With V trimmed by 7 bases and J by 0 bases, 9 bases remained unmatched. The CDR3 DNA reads TGTGCCAGCACTTCGGACAGGATGAGCTCCTACGAGCAGTACTTC. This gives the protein CASTSDRMSSYEQYF.

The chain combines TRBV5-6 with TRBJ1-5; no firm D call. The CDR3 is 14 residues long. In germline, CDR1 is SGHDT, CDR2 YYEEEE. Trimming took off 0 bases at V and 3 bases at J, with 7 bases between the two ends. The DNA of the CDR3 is TGTGCCAGCAGCTTGGGGAGCGCCAATCAGCCCCAGCATTTT. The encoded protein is CASSLGSANQPQHF.

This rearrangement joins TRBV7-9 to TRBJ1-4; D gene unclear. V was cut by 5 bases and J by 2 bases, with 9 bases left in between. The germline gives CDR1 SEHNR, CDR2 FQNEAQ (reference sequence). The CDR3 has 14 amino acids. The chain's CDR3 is CASSPGWTNEKLFF. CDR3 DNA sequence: TGTGCCAGCAGCCCGGGGTGGACTAATGAAAAACTGTTTTTT.

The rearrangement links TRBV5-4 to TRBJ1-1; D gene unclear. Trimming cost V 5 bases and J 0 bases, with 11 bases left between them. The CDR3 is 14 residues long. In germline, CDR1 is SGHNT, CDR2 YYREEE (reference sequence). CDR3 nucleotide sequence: TGTGCCAGCAGTAGGTCGGGAGTGAACACTGAAGCTTTCTTT. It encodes CASSRSGVNTEAFF.

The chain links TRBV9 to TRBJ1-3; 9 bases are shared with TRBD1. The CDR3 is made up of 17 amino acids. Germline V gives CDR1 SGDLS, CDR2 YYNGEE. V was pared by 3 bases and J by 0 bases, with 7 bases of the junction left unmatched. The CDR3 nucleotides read TGTGCCAGCAGCGGGGACAGGGCCTTACTCTCTGGAAACACCATATATTTT. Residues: CASSGDRALLSGNTIYF.

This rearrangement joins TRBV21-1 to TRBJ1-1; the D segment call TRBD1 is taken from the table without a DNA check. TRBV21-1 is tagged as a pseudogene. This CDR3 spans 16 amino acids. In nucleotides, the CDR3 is TGTGCCCTCCTCTACGGACTACGGACAGGGAGGACTGAAGCTTTCTTT. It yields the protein CALLYGLRTGRTEAFF.

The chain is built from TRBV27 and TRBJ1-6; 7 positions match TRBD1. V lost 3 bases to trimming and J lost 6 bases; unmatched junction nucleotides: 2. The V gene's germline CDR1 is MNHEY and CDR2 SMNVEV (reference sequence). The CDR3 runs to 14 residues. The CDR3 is CASSLGQRNSPLHF. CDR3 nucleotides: TGTGCCAGCAGTTTGGGACAGCGTAATTCACCCCTCCACTTT.

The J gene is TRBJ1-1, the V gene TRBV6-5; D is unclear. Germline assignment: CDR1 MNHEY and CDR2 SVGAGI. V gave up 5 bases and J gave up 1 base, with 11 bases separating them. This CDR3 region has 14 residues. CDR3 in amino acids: CASSLRSANTEAFF. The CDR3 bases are TGTGCCAGCAGTCTCAGATCTGCGAACACTGAAGCTTTCTTT.

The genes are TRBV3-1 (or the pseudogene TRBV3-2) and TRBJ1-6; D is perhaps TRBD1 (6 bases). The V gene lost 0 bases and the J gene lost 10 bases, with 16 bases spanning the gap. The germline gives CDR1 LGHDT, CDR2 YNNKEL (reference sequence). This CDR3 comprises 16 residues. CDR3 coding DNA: TGTGCCAGCAGCCAAGATAGAGCAGGGGTTCTCTCACCCCTCCACTTT. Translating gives CASSQDRAGVLSPLHF.

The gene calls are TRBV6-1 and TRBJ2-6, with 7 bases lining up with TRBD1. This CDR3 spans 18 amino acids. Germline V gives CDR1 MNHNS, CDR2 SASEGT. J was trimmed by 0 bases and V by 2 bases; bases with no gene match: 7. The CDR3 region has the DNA TGTGCCAGCAGTGAAAGGACAGGCGCCCTCTCTGGGGCCAACGTCCTGACTTTC. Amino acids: CASSERTGALSGANVLTF.

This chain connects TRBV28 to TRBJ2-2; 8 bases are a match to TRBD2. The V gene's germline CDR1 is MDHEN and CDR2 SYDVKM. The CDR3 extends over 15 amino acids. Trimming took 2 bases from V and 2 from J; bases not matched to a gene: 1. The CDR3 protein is CASSLGLANTGELFF. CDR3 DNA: TGTGCCAGCAGTTTAGGACTAGCAAACACCGGGGAGCTGTTTTTT.

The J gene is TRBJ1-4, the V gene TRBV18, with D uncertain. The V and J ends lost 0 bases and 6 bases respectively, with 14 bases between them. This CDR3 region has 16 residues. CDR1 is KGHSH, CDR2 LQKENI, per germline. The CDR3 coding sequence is TGTGCCAGCTCACCACCGTCGAGGGCCGCCGATGAAAAACTGTTTTTT. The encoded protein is CASSPPSRAADEKLFF.

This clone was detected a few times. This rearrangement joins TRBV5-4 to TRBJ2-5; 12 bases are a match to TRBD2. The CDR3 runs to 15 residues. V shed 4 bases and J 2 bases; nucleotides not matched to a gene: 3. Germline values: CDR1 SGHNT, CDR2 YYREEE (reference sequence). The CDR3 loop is CASSPGTSGQETQYF. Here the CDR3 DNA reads TGTGCCAGCAGCCCCGGGACTAGCGGGCAAGAGACCCAGTACTTC.

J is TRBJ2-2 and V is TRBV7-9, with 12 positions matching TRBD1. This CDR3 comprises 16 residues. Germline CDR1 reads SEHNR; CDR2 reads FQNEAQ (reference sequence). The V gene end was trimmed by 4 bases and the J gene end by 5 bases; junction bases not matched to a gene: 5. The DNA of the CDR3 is TGTGCCAGCAGCTCCCGGGACAGGGGGCAGACCGGGGAGCTGTTTTTT. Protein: CASSSRDRGQTGELFF.

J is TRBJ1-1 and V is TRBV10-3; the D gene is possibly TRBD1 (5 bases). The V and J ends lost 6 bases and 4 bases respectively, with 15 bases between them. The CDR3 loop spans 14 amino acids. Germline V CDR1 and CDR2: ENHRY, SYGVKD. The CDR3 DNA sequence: TGTGCCATCAGAGACTCCAGGGAGGCCACTGAAGCTTTCTTT. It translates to CAIRDSREATEAFF.

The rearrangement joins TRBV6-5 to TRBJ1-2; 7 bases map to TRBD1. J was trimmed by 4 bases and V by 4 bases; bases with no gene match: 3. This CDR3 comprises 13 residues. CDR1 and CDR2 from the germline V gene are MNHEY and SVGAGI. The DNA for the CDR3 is TGTGCCAGCAGTTCTGCAGGGGGCTATGGCTACACCTTC. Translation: CASSSAGGYGYTF.

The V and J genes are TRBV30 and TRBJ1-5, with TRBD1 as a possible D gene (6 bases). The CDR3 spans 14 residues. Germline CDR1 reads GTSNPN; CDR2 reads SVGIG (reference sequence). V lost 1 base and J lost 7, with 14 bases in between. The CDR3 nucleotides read TGTGCCTGGAGTGGGGGGGGCGCGCAGCAGCCCCAGCATTTT. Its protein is CAWSGGGAQQPQHF.